Below are 2 T cell receptor beta chains sequenced from a single sample in a study of T cells in Graves' hyperthyroidism and ophthalmopathy. From RNA transcripts, TCR beta CDR3 regions were amplified. In the first-round RT-PCR of the TCR CDR3, the HTBI primer set was used. From the multiplex PCR reads, TCRdb called clonotypes with MiXCR, one entry per CDR3 protein. The profile shows 500,000 to 600,000 distinct CDR3 sequences, more than 45% of them singletons. The sample consisted of peripheral blood or thyroid tissue (not recorded which). Every receptor here comes from an adult woman with Graves' disease, either hyperthyroidism or ophthalmopathy (not recorded which).

This clonotype was seen just once. The junction differs from germline at one of its ends, possibly a read error. The chain combines TRBV11-2 with TRBJ2-7, with D perhaps matching TRBD2 (5 bases). The CDR3 length is 14 residues. Germline CDR1 reads SGHAT; CDR2 reads FQNNGV. The CDR3 sequence is CASSLQGNTGELYF. In DNA form, the CDR3 reads TGTGCCAGCAGCCTCCAAGGGAACACCGGGGAGCTGTACTTC.

In this sample, this clonotype turned up a few times. J is TRBJ2-1 and V is TRBV10-3; TRBD2 aligns across 9 bases. CDR3 length: 14 amino acids. V dropped 4 bases and J dropped 8; count of bases not matched to a gene: 6. Germline CDR1 is ENHRY and CDR2 is SYGVKD. Here the CDR3 DNA reads TGTGCCATCAGTGCGGGACTAGCTTTCGATGAGCAGTTCTTC. It codes for CAISAGLAFDEQFF.